This T cell receptor (beta chain) was recovered during a study of beta chain features in type 1 diabetes. Expressed TCRB transcripts were sequenced because the entire RNA isolate underwent reverse transcription. Mean read depth for naive, central memory and regulatory T cell samples was a few million reads. The assay was immunoSEQ multiplex PCR, and TCRdb's table has in-frame clones only and misses some. The profile shows some 900,000 clones, about a sixth of them singletons. Overall study results and limits: Moderate but significant shortening of TCRB CDR3s was recorded in all four CD4+ subsets from Type 1 diabetes patients.

Trimming at V came to 0 bases and at J to 5 bases, leaving 4 bases not matched to a gene. Germline CDR1 and CDR2: LGHNA and YSLEER. The CDR3 totals 15 residues. Remarks on this clone: Its antigen is still unknown.

The sample taken for sequencing was naive CD4+ T cells from blood. The chain is built from TRBV4-3 and TRBJ2-1, with TRBD2 matching 7 bases. This clonotype was obtained from a woman aged 18-30 years in good health. CDR3 in amino acids: CASSQDRREHNEQFF. DNA of the CDR3: TGCGCCAGCAGCCAAGATAGGCGGGAGCACAATGAGCAGTTCTTC.